A selection of T cell receptor beta chains follows, all from one sample in a study of long-term antiretroviral therapy in people with HIV. Profiling relied on immunoSEQ multiplex PCR, and the TCRdb table lists in-frame clones only, not all of them. In the table there are tens of thousands of clones, nearly 90% of which are singletons. Sequenced here: unsorted PBMCs, sampled 1.1 years after starting antiretroviral therapy. These receptors originate from a man aged 18 to 29 with HIV. CDR3s include the opening cysteine and the closing phenylalanine or tryptophan. A D gene is named only where the DNA matches it firmly. Not all rows give a size; the values are once, few, many and, for expanded clones, a class.

V gene	CDR3 length	J gene	clone size	D gene	CDR3 protein	CDR3 DNA
TRBV25-1	15	TRBJ1-1	-	-	CASSEGGPSNTEAFF	TGTGCCAGCAGTGAAGGAGGACCCTCGAACACTGAAGCTTTCTTT
TRBV28	14	TRBJ1-6	-	-	CAKDRNWVNSPLHF	TGTGCCAAAGACAGGAATTGGGTTAATTCACCCCTCCACTTT
TRBV6-5	13	TRBJ2-5	-	-	CASGGRPPGTQYF	TGTGCCAGCGGGGGCCGGCCCCCTGGGACCCAGTACTTC
TRBV5-1	13	TRBJ1-1	once	-	CASSFGRGTEAFF	TGCGCCAGCAGCTTCGGACGTGGCACTGAAGCTTTCTTT
TRBV7-9	13	TRBJ1-1	-	-	CASSFDGNTEAFF	TGTGCCAGCAGCTTCGACGGGAACACTGAAGCTTTCTTT
TRBV23-1	17	TRBJ2-7	once	-	CASSRPTERTEGAKQYF	TGCGCCAGCAGTCGTCCGACGGAGCGTACAGAGGGCGCGAAACAGTACTTC
TRBV5-4	14	TRBJ2-5	-	-	CASSLVSAQETQYF	TGTGCCAGCAGCTTGGTCAGCGCTCAAGAGACCCAGTACTTC
TRBV6-1	13	TRBJ1-4	-	TRBD1	CASSRDRGEKLFF	TGTGCCAGCAGCCGGGACAGGGGTGAAAAACTGTTTTTT
TRBV7-3	17	TRBJ2-3	-	-	CASSPGSGRIMSDTQYF	TGTGCCAGCAGCCCGGGTTCGGGGCGCATAATGTCAGATACGCAGTATTTT
TRBV18	15	TRBJ2-7	-	TRBD2	CASSPGGLAGYEQYF	TGTGCCAGCTCACCCGGGGGACTAGCGGGGTACGAGCAGTACTTC
TRBV7-8	13	TRBJ2-7	-	-	CASSSEGVREQYF	TGTGCCAGCAGCTCAGAGGGTGTGCGGGAGCAGTACTTC
TRBV5-6	16	TRBJ1-5	-	TRBD1	CASSLWGQGGNQPQHF	TGTGCCAGCAGCTTGTGGGGACAGGGAGGCAATCAGCCCCAGCATTTT
TRBV15	16	TRBJ2-5	-	-	CATSAPGGELQETQYF	TGTGCCACCAGCGCCCCAGGGGGGGAGTTACAAGAGACCCAGTACTTC
TRBV4-1	15	TRBJ1-4	-	TRBD1	CASSQVRTGLEKLFF	TGCGCCAGCAGCCAAGTCCGGACAGGGCTTGAAAAACTGTTTTTT
TRBV30	12	TRBJ1-4	-	TRBD1	CARGTGFEKLFF	TGTGCCAGAGGGACAGGGTTTGAAAAACTGTTTTTT
TRBV4-2	18	TRBJ1-3	-	-	CASSPPSGTTFSGNTIYF	TGTGCCAGCAGCCCACCTTCCGGGACAACCTTCTCTGGAAACACCATATATTTT
TRBV28	15	TRBJ1-5	-	-	CASRGGGSRNQPQHF	TGTGCCAGCAGGGGCGGGGGTTCGCGCAATCAGCCCCAGCATTTT
TRBV7-9	14	TRBJ1-2	few	-	CASSHVDKPVGYTF	TGTGCCAGCAGCCACGTTGACAAGCCTGTTGGCTACACCTTC
TRBV4-2	17	TRBJ2-7	-	TRBD2	CASSQPIAGRPPFEQYF	TGTGCCAGCAGCCAGCCTATAGCGGGTCGACCCCCCTTCGAGCAGTACTTC
TRBV23-1	13	TRBJ2-5	-	TRBD2	CASRTSEIETQYF	TGCGCCAGCAGGACTAGCGAAATAGAGACCCAGTACTTC
TRBV18	12	TRBJ2-5	-	-	CASSPEQETQYF	TGTGCCAGCTCACCCGAGCAAGAGACCCAGTACTTC
TRBV6-6	14	TRBJ1-2	-	-	CASSYSIGVYGYTF	TGTGCCAGCAGTTACTCGATAGGGGTTTATGGCTACACCTTC
TRBV7-9	16	TRBJ2-5	-	-	CASSLLAGGPGETQYF	TGTGCCAGCAGCCTTCTAGCCGGGGGGCCGGGGGAGACCCAGTACTTC
TRBV9	14	TRBJ2-2	once	-	CASSVVPGTGELFF	TGTGCCAGCAGCGTAGTCCCCGGGACCGGGGAGCTGTTTTTT
TRBV7-2	15	TRBJ2-7	-	-	CASSPGSSVTYEQYF	TGTGCCAGCAGCCCGGGGTCTAGCGTAACCTACGAGCAGTACTTC
TRBV7-2	15	TRBJ2-7	-	TRBD1	CASSPHRDRVNEQYF	TGTGCCAGCAGCCCTCACCGGGACAGGGTTAATGAGCAGTACTTC